A selection of T cell receptor beta chains follows, all from one sample in a study of siplizumab effects on memory and regulatory T cells. The repertoire was sequenced with immunoSEQ multiplex PCR; TCRdb's copy has only in-frame clones and lacks some. The sample contains tens of thousands of clones, 75% to 90% of which appear only once. Sequenced input: Tregs sorted from blood. The receptor set was obtained from a human donor in good health. CDR3s include the opening cysteine and the closing phenylalanine or tryptophan. A D gene is named only where the DNA matches it firmly. Some rows mark clone size as missing; the rest say once, few, many or name a class of expanded clone.

j_call v_call clone_size d_call cdr3_nt cdr3_aa
TRBJ1-1 TRBV18 NA NA TGTGCCAGCTCACCACCGACAAGACGGACTGAAGCTTTCTTT CASSPPTRRTEAFF
TRBJ2-3 TRBV9 NA NA TGTGCCAGCAAACGGACCCACGCTAGCACAGATACGCAGTATTTT CASKRTHASTDTQYF
TRBJ2-1 TRBV6-5 NA TRBD2 TGTGCCAGCAGTTACTACGGGACTAGCGCAGATGAGCAGTTCTTC CASSYYGTSADEQFF
TRBJ2-1 TRBV14 NA NA TGTGCCAGCAGCCAAGAAACTAGCTTTGGCTTTGATGAGCAGTTCTTC CASSQETSFGFDEQFF
TRBJ2-4 TRBV5-1 NA NA TGCGCCAGCAGCTTGGTAGACAGAACGGCCAAAAACATTCAGTACTTC CASSLVDRTAKNIQYF
TRBJ2-1 TRBV7-3 NA NA TGTGCCAGCAGCTTCGGTGACCACAATGAGCAGTTCTTC CASSFGDHNEQFF
TRBJ2-4 TRBV19 NA NA TGTGCCAGTAGTATCGGGAACATTCAGTACTTC CASSIGNIQYF
TRBJ1-4 TRBV5-1 NA TRBD1 TGCGCCAGCAGCTGGGGACAGGGGACGGCAACTAATGAAAAACTGTTTTTT CASSWGQGTATNEKLFF
TRBJ2-1 TRBV5-1 once TRBD1 TGCGCCAGCAGCCCGGTGACAGGGTACAATGAGCAGTTCTTC CASSPVTGYNEQFF
TRBJ1-3 TRBV2 once NA TGTGCCAGCAGTGAAGGATGGGGGACTGGAAACACCATATATTTT CASSEGWGTGNTIYF
TRBJ1-5 TRBV7-6 NA TRBD1 TGTGCCAGCAGCTTAGGGGCAGGGGGCTCAAATCAGCCCCAGCATTTT CASSLGAGGSNQPQHF
TRBJ2-6 TRBV2 NA NA TGTGCCAGCAGCCAATCCTCTGGGGCCAACGTCCTGACTTTC CASSQSSGANVLTF
TRBJ1-1 TRBV7-3 NA NA TGTGCCAGCAGCTTGGTTAGGGAGAGGACTGAAGCTTTCTTT CASSLVRERTEAFF
TRBJ1-1 TRBV19 once TRBD1 TGTGCCACGATAGGTGTCGGGACAGGGGACACTGAAGCTTTCTTT CATIGVGTGDTEAFF
TRBJ2-1 TRBV25-1 NA TRBD2 TGTGCCAGCAGTGAATCGTTCAGAAGCGGGGGCAGTGAGCAGTTCTTC CASSESFRSGGSEQFF
TRBJ1-1 TRBV7-2 NA TRBD1 TGTGCCAGCAGCTTAGTGGGACAGCTGAACACTGAAGCTTTCTTT CASSLVGQLNTEAFF
TRBJ2-7 TRBV7-2 NA NA TGTGCCAGCAGCTTCGGGACTCTAGCCTACGAGCAGTACTTC CASSFGTLAYEQYF
TRBJ2-5 TRBV4-1 once TRBD2 TGCGCCAGCAGCCATAGAGGACTAGCCTCAGAGACCCAGTACTTC CASSHRGLASETQYF
TRBJ2-7 TRBV10-1 NA TRBD2 TGCGCCAGCAGTGTGGGACTAGCGGGGGAGCAGTACTTC CASSVGLAGEQYF
TRBJ1-1 TRBV11-2 NA NA TGTGCCAGCAGCTTAGTTGGCAGGCAGAACACTGAAGCTTTCTTT CASSLVGRQNTEAFF
TRBJ1-6 TRBV21-1 NA NA TGTGCCAGCAGCAACGACAGGTTTAATTCACCCCTCCACTTT CASSNDRFNSPLHF
TRBJ1-3 TRBV19 NA TRBD1 TGTGCCAGTAGTCTACAGGGGGTATCCTCTGGAAACACCATATATTTT CASSLQGVSSGNTIYF
TRBJ1-5 TRBV15 NA NA TGTGCCACCAGCAGCGGGGGGGGAAGCAATCAGCCCCAGCATTTT CATSSGGGSNQPQHF
TRBJ2-7 TRBV7-9 NA NA TGTGCCAGCAGCTTAGGTTCCCCCTACGAGCAGTACTTC CASSLGSPYEQYF
TRBJ2-1 TRBV5-1 NA TRBD2 TGCGCCAGCAGCTTGGGTGTGGGGCGCAGCCTAGCGGGACCCATCAATGAGCAGTTCTTC CASSLGVGRSLAGPINEQFF
TRBJ1-2 TRBV7-2 NA NA TGTGCCAGCAGCCGACTTGGACTTTATGGCTACACCTTC CASSRLGLYGYTF
TRBJ2-1 TRBV15 NA NA TGTGCCACCAGCAGAGATCGAATCCAGGGAGCTGAGCAGTTCTTC CATSRDRIQGAEQFF
TRBJ2-3 TRBV28 NA NA TGTGCCAGCAGTCCCAACATAGTTGGCACAGATACGCAGTATTTT CASSPNIVGTDTQYF
TRBJ1-1 TRBV7-9 NA NA TGTGCCAGCAGCTTAAGGCAGCATGAAGCTTTCTTT CASSLRQHEAFF
TRBJ1-5 TRBV19 once NA TGTGCCAGTAGTATAGAACTTTGGTTTTATAGCAATCAGCCCCAGCATTTT CASSIELWFYSNQPQHF
TRBJ1-2 TRBV27 NA NA TGTGCCAGCAGTTCCGTGCGGGGAACGAGATATGGCTACACCTTC CASSSVRGTRYGYTF
TRBJ2-7 TRBV5-1 NA NA TGCGCCAGCAGCTACGACGGAGCCTACGAGCAGTACTTC CASSYDGAYEQYF
TRBJ1-6 TRBV19 once NA TGTGCCAGTAGTATTGCCGGGGATAATTCACCCCTCCACTTT CASSIAGDNSPLHF
TRBJ2-3 TRBV28 NA TRBD2 TGTGCCAGCAGTTTACTCACTAGCGGGAGCACAACAGATACGCAGTATTTT CASSLLTSGSTTDTQYF
TRBJ1-4 TRBV4-3 NA NA TGCGCCAGCAGCACCTCAGGAGGTGAAAAACTGTTTTTT CASSTSGGEKLFF
TRBJ1-2 TRBV7-3 NA TRBD1 TGTGCCAGCAGCAGACAGGGGGGCTATGGCTACACCTTC CASSRQGGYGYTF
TRBJ2-7 TRBV9 NA TRBD1 TGTGCCAGCAGCGCCCGAATTGGTGGACAGGGGATATTCTACGAGCAGTACTTC CASSARIGGQGIFYEQYF
TRBJ1-1 TRBV2 NA NA TGTGCCAGCAGTGCGCCGGGACAAAAACCGAACACTGAAGCTTTCTTT CASSAPGQKPNTEAFF
TRBJ1-4 TRBV19 NA TRBD1 TGTGCCAGTAGTATAGCCCAGGTCAGGGGGCCCTCAACTAATGAAAAACTGTTTTTT CASSIAQVRGPSTNEKLFF
TRBJ2-3 TRBV13 NA NA TGTGCCAGCAGCTGGCGGTACACAGATACGCAGTATTTT CASSWRYTDTQYF
TRBJ2-7 TRBV29-1 medium-sized NA TGCAGCGTCGGGACACCGGCTCACGAGCAGTACTTC CSVGTPAHEQYF
TRBJ1-3 TRBV20-1 NA NA TGCAGTGCTAGAGATAGGGACACCATATATTTT CSARDRDTIYF
TRBJ2-5 TRBV7-9 NA NA TGTGCCAGCAGCTTATACAGGGAGTACCAAGAGACCCAGTACTTC CASSLYREYQETQYF
TRBJ1-1 TRBV19 NA TRBD1 TGTGCCAGTAGTAGGACAGGGAACACTGAAGCTTTCTTT CASSRTGNTEAFF
TRBJ1-2 TRBV21-1 NA NA TGTGCCAGCAGCAAAGCGCTTTCCGACAGGGTCCCCGGCTACACCTTC CASSKALSDRVPGYTF
TRBJ2-7 TRBV18 NA NA TGTGCCAGCTCACCTCAAGGACCGGGTCAGTACTTC CASSPQGPGQYF
TRBJ2-1 TRBV11-3 NA NA TGTGCCAGCAGCTTAGGAAGTTTTCGGCAGGGCTACAATGAGCAGTTCTTC CASSLGSFRQGYNEQFF
TRBJ2-7 TRBV7-9 NA NA TGTGCCAGCAGCTTATATACAGCGTCCTCCTACGAGCAGTACTTC CASSLYTASSYEQYF
TRBJ2-7 TRBV11-1 NA NA TGTGCCAGCAGCCCCCGTGGTGTGGGGGACTACGAGCAGTACTTC CASSPRGVGDYEQYF
TRBJ2-1 TRBV5-6 few NA TGTGCCAGCAGCTTGGAAGGGGGGAGAGCGCAGTTCTTC CASSLEGGRAQFF
TRBJ1-3 TRBV6-1 NA NA TGTGCCGGCAAAGGCCAGAGCTCTGGAAACACCATATATTTT CAGKGQSSGNTIYF